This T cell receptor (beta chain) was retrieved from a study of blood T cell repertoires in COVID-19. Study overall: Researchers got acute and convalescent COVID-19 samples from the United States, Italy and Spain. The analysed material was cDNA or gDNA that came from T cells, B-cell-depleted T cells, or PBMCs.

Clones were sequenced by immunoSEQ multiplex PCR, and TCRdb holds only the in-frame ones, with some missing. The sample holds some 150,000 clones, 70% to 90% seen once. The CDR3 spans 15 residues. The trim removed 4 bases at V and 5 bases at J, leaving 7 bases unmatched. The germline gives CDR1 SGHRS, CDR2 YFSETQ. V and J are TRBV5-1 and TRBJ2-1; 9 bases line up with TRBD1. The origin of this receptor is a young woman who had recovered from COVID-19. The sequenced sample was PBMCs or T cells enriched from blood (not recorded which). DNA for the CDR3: TGCGCCAGCAGCCGGCCCGGGACAGGGAACAATGAGCAGTTCTTC. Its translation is CASSRPGTGNNEQFF.